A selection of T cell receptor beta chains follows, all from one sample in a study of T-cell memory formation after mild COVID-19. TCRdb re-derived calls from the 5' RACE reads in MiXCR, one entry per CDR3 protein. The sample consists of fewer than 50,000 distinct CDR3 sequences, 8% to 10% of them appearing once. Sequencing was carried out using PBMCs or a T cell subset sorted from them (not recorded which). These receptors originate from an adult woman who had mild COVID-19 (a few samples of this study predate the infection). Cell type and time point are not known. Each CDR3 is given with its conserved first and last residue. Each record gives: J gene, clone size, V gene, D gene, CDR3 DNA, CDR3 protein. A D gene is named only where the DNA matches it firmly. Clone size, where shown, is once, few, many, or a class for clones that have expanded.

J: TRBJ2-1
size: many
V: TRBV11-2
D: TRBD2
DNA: TGTGCCAGCAGCCCACTATTATTGGGGACTAGTCGGCCCTACAATGAGCAGTTCTTC
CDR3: CASSPLLLGTSRPYNEQFF

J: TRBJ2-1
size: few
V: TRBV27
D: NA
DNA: TGTGCCAGCAGTTTCTCGACTAGTCCAAGGCTAAGCTCCTACAATGAGCAGTTCTTC
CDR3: CASSFSTSPRLSSYNEQFF

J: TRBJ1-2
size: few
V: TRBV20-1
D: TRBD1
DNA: TGCGCAACAGGGGGCAGGCGCGGTCCGGATGGCTACACCTTC
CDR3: CATGGRRGPDGYTF

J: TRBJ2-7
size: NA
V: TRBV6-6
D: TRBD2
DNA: TGTGCCAGCAGCTCGAGCGGGGGGGCCTCCTACGAGCAGTACTTC
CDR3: CASSSSGGASYEQYF

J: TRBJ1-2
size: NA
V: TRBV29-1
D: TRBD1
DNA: TGCAGCGTTGTAGGAGGACAGGGCCAATGGATTGGCTACACCTTC
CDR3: CSVVGGQGQWIGYTF

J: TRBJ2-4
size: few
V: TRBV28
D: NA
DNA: TGTGCCAGCAGTTCACAGGGTGCGGCCAAAAACATTCAGTACTTC
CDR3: CASSSQGAAKNIQYF

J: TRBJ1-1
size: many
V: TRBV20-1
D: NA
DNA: TGCAGTGTTAAAGGGACTGCCGACACTGAAGCTTTCTTT
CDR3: CSVKGTADTEAFF

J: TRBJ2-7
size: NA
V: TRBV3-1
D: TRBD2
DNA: TGTGCCAGCAGCCAGGGACTAGCGGGAGGGAGGTACGAGCAGTACTTC
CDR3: CASSQGLAGGRYEQYF

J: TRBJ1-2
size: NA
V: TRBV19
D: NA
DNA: TGTGCCAGTAGTTCGGACGGTTCCGGCTACACCTTC
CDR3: CASSSDGSGYTF

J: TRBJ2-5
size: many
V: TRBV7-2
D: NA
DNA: TGTGCCAGCAGCTTATACGGAACGGGGCGGAGGGCATTTGGGACCCAGTACTTC
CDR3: CASSLYGTGRRAFGTQYF

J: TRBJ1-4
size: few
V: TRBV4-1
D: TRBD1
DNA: TGCGCCAGCAGCCTCGCTGGTGGGGCAGGGGGCGAAAAACTGTTTTTT
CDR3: CASSLAGGAGGEKLFF

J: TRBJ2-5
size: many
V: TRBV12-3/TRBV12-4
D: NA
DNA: TGTGCCAGCAGTCGGACAGTCCAAGAGACCCAGTACTTC
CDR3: CASSRTVQETQYF

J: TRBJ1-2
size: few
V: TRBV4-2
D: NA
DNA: TGTGCCAGCAGCCAAGACAGAGGGAGCTACACCTTC
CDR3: CASSQDRGSYTF

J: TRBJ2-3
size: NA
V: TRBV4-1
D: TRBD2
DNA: TGCGCCAGCAGCCAGGCGATTGGGACTAGCTCCCCTAGCACAGATACGCAGTATTTT
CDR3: CASSQAIGTSSPSTDTQYF

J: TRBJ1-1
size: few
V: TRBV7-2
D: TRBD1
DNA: TGTGCCAGCAGCTTAGAGGGGGCGCTTGGAACTGAAGCTTTCTTT
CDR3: CASSLEGALGTEAFF

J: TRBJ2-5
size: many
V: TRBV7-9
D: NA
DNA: TGTGCCAGCAGCCCCTCCCCCAGAGAGACCCAGTACTTC
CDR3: CASSPSPRETQYF

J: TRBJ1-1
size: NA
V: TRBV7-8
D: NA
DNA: TGTGCCAGCAGCCACGGACAGTTAACTGAAGCTTTCTTT
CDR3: CASSHGQLTEAFF

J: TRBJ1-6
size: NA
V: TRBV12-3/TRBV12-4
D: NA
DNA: TGTGCCAGTAGAGGAGGATTGGTTAATTCACCCCTCCACTTT
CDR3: CASRGGLVNSPLHF

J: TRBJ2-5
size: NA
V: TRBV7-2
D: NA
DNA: TGTGCCAGCAGCTTCAGACTGGACCAAGAGACCCAGTACTTC
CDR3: CASSFRLDQETQYF

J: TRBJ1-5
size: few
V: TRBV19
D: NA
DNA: TGTGCCAGTAGCCTCCGGGACAACAATCAGCCCCAGCATTTT
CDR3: CASSLRDNNQPQHF

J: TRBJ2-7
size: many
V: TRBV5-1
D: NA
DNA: TGCGCCAGCAGCTTGGCCGTATCCAGGGAGCAGTACTTC
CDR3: CASSLAVSREQYF

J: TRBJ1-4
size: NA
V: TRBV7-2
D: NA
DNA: TGTGCCTGCTCGGGGGGCCCTACTAATGAAAAACTGTTTTTT
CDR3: CACSGGPTNEKLFF

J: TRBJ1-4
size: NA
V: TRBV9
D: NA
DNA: TGTGCCAGTGGGGGTCGGCCTGACCGAGCAACTAATGAAAAACTGTTTTTT
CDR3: CASGGRPDRATNEKLFF

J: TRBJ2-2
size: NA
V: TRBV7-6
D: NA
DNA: TGTGCCAGCAGCTTCCGAGGGGGGGAGCTGTTTTTT
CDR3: CASSFRGGELFF

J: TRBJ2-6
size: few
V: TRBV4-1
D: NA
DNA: TGCGCCAGCAGCCAAGTTTGGGACTCTGGGGCCAACGTCCTGACTTTC
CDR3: CASSQVWDSGANVLTF

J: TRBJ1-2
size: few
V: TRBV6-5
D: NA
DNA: TGTGCCAGCAGTCCGAGGACAGACTCCCGAGGTGGCTACACCTTC
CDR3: CASSPRTDSRGGYTF

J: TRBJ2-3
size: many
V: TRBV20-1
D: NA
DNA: TGCAGTGCTAGGAGCACAGATACGCAGTATTTT
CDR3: CSARSTDTQYF

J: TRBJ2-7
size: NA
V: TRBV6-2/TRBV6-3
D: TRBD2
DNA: TGTGCCAGCAATCCGAGCGGGGTGAGCTCCTACGAGCAGTACTTC
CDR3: CASNPSGVSSYEQYF

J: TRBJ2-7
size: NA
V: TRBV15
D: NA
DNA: TGTGCCACCAGCATCTCCAGGGCGAACTACGAGCAGTACTTC
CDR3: CATSISRANYEQYF

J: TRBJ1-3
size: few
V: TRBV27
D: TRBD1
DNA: TGTGCCAGCAGTCCACTAGGGACAGCTCGTACTGGAAACACCATATATTTT
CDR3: CASSPLGTARTGNTIYF

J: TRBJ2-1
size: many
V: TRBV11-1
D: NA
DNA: TGTGCCAGCAGCTTGGTCTACGATGAGCAGTTCTTC
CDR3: CASSLVYDEQFF

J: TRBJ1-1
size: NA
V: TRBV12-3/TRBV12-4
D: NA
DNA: TGTGCCAGCATAGTCTCGCTGAACACTGAAGCTTTCTTT
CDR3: CASIVSLNTEAFF

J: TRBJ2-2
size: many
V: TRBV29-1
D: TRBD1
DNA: TGCAGCGTTCGAGGGGGCGCTGCCGGGGAGCTGTTTTTT
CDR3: CSVRGGAAGELFF

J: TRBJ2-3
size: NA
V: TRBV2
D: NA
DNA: TGTGCCAGCAGGGGGAAGAGTAGCACAGATACGCAGTATTTT
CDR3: CASRGKSSTDTQYF

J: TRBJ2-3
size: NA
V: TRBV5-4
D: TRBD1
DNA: TGTGCCAGCAGCTCTTTCTTGACAGGGTCCGATACGCAGTATTTT
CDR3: CASSSFLTGSDTQYF

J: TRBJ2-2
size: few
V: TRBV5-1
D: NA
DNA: TGCGCCAGCAGCTTGGGGGACTGGATTTCCGGGGAGCTGTTTTTT
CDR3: CASSLGDWISGELFF

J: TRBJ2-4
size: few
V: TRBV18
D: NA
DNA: TGTGCCAGCTCACCACCCACCCCCGGGGCCGCCAAAAACATTCAGTACTTC
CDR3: CASSPPTPGAAKNIQYF

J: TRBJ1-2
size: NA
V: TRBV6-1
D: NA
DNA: TGTGCCAGCAGGGCGGGGGCCCTCGATGGCTACACCTTC
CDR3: CASRAGALDGYTF